The clone carrying this T cell receptor (beta chain) was found once. As yet, its antigen is unknown. Trimming pared 4 bases from V and 11 bases from J, leaving 13 bases between. Per the germline V gene, CDR1 is LGHDT and CDR2 is YNNKEL (reference sequence). The CDR3 totals 12 residues. Antigen-specific CD4+ T cell clonotypes were called by their expansion after viral peptide-pool culture in ViraFEST. On approximately day 9 of culture, CD4+ T cells were separated out. Each vaccine recipient was nucleocapsid antibody negative and had no prior SARS-CoV-2 infection. Both day 3 and day 7 saw half the medium replaced with IL-2 medium. The data were obtained in a study of vaccination effects on CD4 cells after COVID-19. The study, taken as a whole, reports: Small numbers of convalescent patients limited the study. It also lacked early post-infection timepoints. Healthy vaccinees had only 1 of 255 vaccine-induced clones cross-react with common cold coronaviruses. Clones induced by infection and by vaccine showed marked clonal contraction late after vaccination.

Assay: immunoSEQ multiplex PCR; the TCRdb copy retains only in-frame clones and omits some. The top ten clones hold roughly a tenth of a sample with around 79,000 clones, 60% to 85% of them seen once. Source: CD4+ T cells from PBMCs cultured with SARS-CoV-2 spike peptides, taken before COVID-19 vaccination. This sequence originates from a human donor who received a COVID-19 vaccine. The J gene is TRBJ2-3, the V gene TRBV3-1 (or the pseudogene TRBV3-2); a possible D gene is TRBD2 (6 bases). CDR3 sequence: CASSPRGRGQYF. In DNA, the CDR3 is TGTGCCAGCAGCCCACGGGGGAGAGGGCAGTATTTT.